The 32 T cell receptor beta chains given below trace back to one sample, sequenced in a study of blood T cell repertoires in COVID-19. Some clones are missing from TCRdb's copy, which holds only in-frame ones; the method was immunoSEQ multiplex PCR. The sample contains 150,000 or so clones, more than 85% of which appear only once. Material: peripheral blood. Source of these receptors: a man in his fifties with acute or convalescent COVID-19.

The chain uses TRBV7-8 and TRBJ2-5, with 7 bases matching TRBD1. Trimming at V came to 4 bases and at J to 4 bases, leaving 12 bases not matched to a gene. Germline lookup yields CDR1 SGHVS and CDR2 FQNEAQ. This CDR3 has 16 amino acids. This CDR3 is CASSSLRGNPTETQYF. In nucleotides, the CDR3 is TGTGCCAGCAGCTCCCTCAGGGGGAACCCCACAGAGACCCAGTACTTC.

V and J are TRBV14 and TRBJ2-1, with TRBD1 identical over 10 bases. The V gene end was trimmed by 1 base and the J gene end by 10 bases; junction bases not matched to a gene: 7. Germline loops: CDR1 SGHDN, CDR2 FVKESK. This CDR3 is 15 amino acids long. The CDR3 nucleotides are TGTGCCAGCAGCCAAGGCGGGACAGGGGCGCGCGAGCAGTTCTTC. This codes for CASSQGGTGAREQFF.

This rearrangement joins TRBV6-4 to TRBJ2-2; 14 bases align to TRBD2. This CDR3 has 18 residues. Germline V CDR1 and CDR2: MRHNA, SNTAGT. V was pared by 4 bases and J by 5 bases, with 9 bases of the junction left unmatched. The CDR3 DNA is TGTGCCAGCAGTGTTAGACTAGCGGGAGGGCCGCGGACCGGGGAGCTGTTTTTT. This encodes CASSVRLAGGPRTGELFF.

This rearrangement joins TRBV12-3 or TRBV12-4 to TRBJ1-5, with 9 bases that match TRBD1. This CDR3 contains 13 residues. V dropped 6 bases and J dropped 7; count of bases not matched to a gene: 4. The CDR3, as DNA: TGTGCCAGCAGCTTGACAGGGGGACAGCCCCAGCATTTT. Amino acids: CASSLTGGQPQHF.

This clone appeared once. The chain couples TRBV18 to TRBJ2-7; the D gene is possibly TRBD2 (5 bases). This CDR3 is 13 amino acids long. Germline values: CDR1 KGHSH, CDR2 LQKENI. V lost 3 bases, J lost 3 bases, and 9 bases lay in between. CDR3 protein: CASSPSGYYEQYF. The CDR3 coding sequence is TGTGCCAGCTCACCCTCGGGATACTACGAGCAGTACTTC.

The chain employs TRBV5-5 and TRBJ2-2, with 9 bases matching TRBD1. The CDR3 has 16 residues. V lost 4 bases to trimming and J lost 3 bases; unmatched junction nucleotides: 7. The germline gives CDR1 SGHKS, CDR2 YYEKEE (reference sequence). The CDR3 loop is CASSKRQGVDTGELFF. CDR3 in DNA: TGTGCCAGCAGCAAAAGACAGGGGGTGGACACCGGGGAGCTGTTTTTT.

V is TRBV5-8 and J is TRBJ1-3, with TRBD1 as a possible D gene (5 bases). CDR1 is SGHTS and CDR2 is YDEGEE in the germline V gene. This CDR3 is built from 15 residues. V was trimmed by 0 bases and J by 0 bases, leaving 7 bases between them. CDR3 in DNA: TGTGCCAGCAGCTTGGGACAGAGCTCTGGAAACACCATATATTTT. It yields the protein CASSLGQSSGNTIYF.

This chain links TRBV9 with TRBJ2-3, with TRBD2 matching 9 bases. V shed 3 bases and J 2 bases; nucleotides not matched to a gene: 4. The CDR3 covers 15 residues. CDR1 and CDR2 from the germline V gene are SGDLS and YYNGEE. The CDR3 sequence is CASSDSGGSTDTQYF. CDR3 DNA: TGTGCCAGCAGCGATAGCGGGGGATCCACAGATACGCAGTATTTT.

This rearrangement joins TRBV11-2 to TRBJ2-7, with TRBD2 as a possible D gene (5 bases). The length of the CDR3 is 16 residues. V lost 2 bases and J 2 bases, leaving 16 bases between the germline ends. From germline, CDR1 is SGHAT and CDR2 FQNNGV. DNA for the CDR3: TGTGCCAGCAGCTTAACGCCCCCTCCCGGGACCTACGAGCAGTACTTC. Translation: CASSLTPPPGTYEQYF.

V gene TRBV3-1 (or the pseudogene TRBV3-2) combines with J gene TRBJ1-3; D is uncertain. Germline V lookup: CDR1 LGHDT, CDR2 YNNKEL (reference sequence). This CDR3 has 16 amino acids. Trimming removed 0 bases from V and 8 bases from J, with 17 bases in between. The CDR3 spells CASSQDPGRAEDTIYF. The CDR3 region has the DNA TGTGCCAGCAGCCAAGATCCGGGGAGGGCCGAGGACACCATATATTTT.

This chain joins TRBV19 and TRBJ2-2; D is possibly TRBD2 (5 bases). Germline V gives CDR1 LNHDA, CDR2 SQIVND (reference sequence). The V and J ends lost 7 bases and 4 bases respectively, with 16 bases between them. The length of the CDR3 is 15 residues. CDR3 DNA: TGTGCCAGTACCGGAAGCGGTGGGGTCACCGGGGAGCTGTTTTTT. Protein sequence: CASTGSGGVTGELFF. The variable domain in full, completed from reference TRBV19 and TRBJ2-2, reads DGGITQSPKYLFRKEGQNVTLSCEQNLNHDAMYWYRQDPGQGLRLIYYSQIVNDFQKGDIAEGYSVSREKKESFPLTVTSAQKNPTAFYLCASTGSGGVTGELFFGEGSRLTVL.

This clone was detected once. J is TRBJ1-4 and V is TRBV20-1, with D hard to call. The V end was cut by 3 bases, the J end by 6 bases, with 5 bases between. The CDR3 is 11 amino acids. CDR1 and CDR2 from the germline V gene are DFQATT and SNEGSKA (reference sequence). This CDR3 reads CSASFDEKLFF. For the CDR3, the DNA is TGCAGTGCTAGCTTCGATGAAAAACTGTTTTTT.

V is TRBV6-5 and J is TRBJ1-1, with 10 bases aligning to TRBD1. CDR3 size: 14 residues. V shed 7 bases and J 5 bases; nucleotides not matched to a gene: 7. Germline V gives CDR1 MNHEY, CDR2 SVGAGI. This CDR3 reads CASTEDRGKTEAFF. The CDR3 coding sequence is TGTGCCAGCACCGAGGACAGGGGGAAAACTGAAGCTTTCTTT.

This clone was detected only a few times. V gene TRBV13 combines with J gene TRBJ2-5, with TRBD2 matching 7 bases. Germline CDR1 PRHDT, CDR2 FYEKMQ (reference sequence). There are 13 residues in the CDR3. J lost 4 bases, V lost 8 bases, and 7 bases had no gene match. The CDR3 loop is CASSEASGETQYF. The CDR3 bases are TGTGCCAGCTCCGAGGCTAGCGGAGAGACCCAGTACTTC.

The chain recombines TRBV7-9 with TRBJ1-1; D call uncertain. Trimming shortened V by 5 bases and J by 1 base, and 8 bases separated the two germline ends. Germline lookup yields CDR1 SEHNR and CDR2 FQNEAQ (reference sequence). This CDR3 contains 13 residues. The CDR3 DNA reads TGTGCCAGCAGCACCAACAAGAACACTGAAGCTTTCTTT. Protein: CASSTNKNTEAFF.

The V and J genes are TRBV28 and TRBJ2-7; 7 positions match TRBD1. CDR1 and CDR2 (germline): MDHEN, SYDVKM. The V gene end was trimmed by 3 bases and the J gene end by 2 bases; junction bases not matched to a gene: 7. CDR3 length: 15 amino acids. The CDR3: CASSLSPGQTYEQYV. CDR3 in DNA: TGTGCCAGCAGTTTGTCCCCGGGACAGACCTACGAGCAGTACGTC.

Comments on this clone: Other DNA variants within this sample encode the same CDR3. The chain recombines TRBV5-1 with TRBJ2-7; D unclear. The CDR3 consists of 14 residues. Germline CDR1 reads SGHRS; CDR2 reads YFSETQ. V lost 0 bases to trimming and J lost 0 bases, with 7 bases between them. The CDR3 DNA follows: TGCGCCAGCAGCTTGGTTGGCAGCTCCTACGAGCAGTACTTC. Translation: CASSLVGSSYEQYF.

This clone was seen more than once but under ten times. This chain connects TRBV2 to TRBJ2-2, with D possibly matching TRBD1 (6 bases). The germline V gene encodes CDR1 SNHLY and CDR2 FYNNEI. CDR3 length: 17 residues. The V gene lost 3 bases and the J gene lost 5 bases, with 19 bases spanning the gap. The CDR3 bases are TGTGCCAGCAGTGACCCACCCGACGACCAGGGGACCGGGGAGCTGTTTTTT. This sequence encodes CASSDPPDDQGTGELFF.

This clone was counted a few times. V usage is TRBV5-1 and J usage is TRBJ1-4; TRBD1 might be the D (5 bases). V was shortened by 4 bases and J by 7 bases, with 20 bases between the two germline ends. Germline assignment: CDR1 SGHRS and CDR2 YFSETQ. The CDR3 has 16 amino acids. The CDR3 loop reads CASSPAGGTGGEKLFF. CDR3 DNA: TGCGCCAGCAGCCCGGCCGGCGGGACCGGGGGTGAAAAACTGTTTTTT. Using reference TRBV5-1 and TRBJ1-4 for the parts outside the CDR3, the full variable domain is KAGVTQTPRYLIKTRGQQVTLSCSPISGHRSVSWYQQTPGQGLQFLFEYFSETQRNKGNFPGRFSGRQFSNSRSEMNVSTLELGDSALYLCASSPAGGTGGEKLFFGSGTQLSVL.

V is TRBV29-1 and J is TRBJ2-3; 9 bases are shared with TRBD2. Germline V lookup: CDR1 SQVTM, CDR2 ANQGSEA. The V and J ends lost 1 base and 3 bases, in that order; junction bases with no gene match: 11. The CDR3 length is 17 residues. CDR3 nucleotides: TGCAGCGTTGAAGGTAACCTGGTAGCGGGAGTAACAGATACGCAGTATTTT. Its translation is CSVEGNLVAGVTDTQYF.

The chain recombines TRBV24-1 with TRBJ2-7; perhaps TRBD2 as D (6 bases). CDR3 length: 13 amino acids. Deletions cut 9 bases from V and 1 base from J, with 12 bases between. The germline CDR1 and CDR2 sequences are KGHDR and SFDVKD. The CDR3 nucleotides are TGTGCCACCCGCGGGACCCGATCCTACGAGCAGTACTTC. Translating gives CATRGTRSYEQYF.

The rearrangement links TRBV4-3 to TRBJ2-3; D is possibly TRBD1 (5 bases). The length of the CDR3 is 18 residues. Germline CDR1 reads LGHNA; CDR2 reads YSLEER. Trimming removed 3 bases at V and 6 bases at J, with 25 bases between. The CDR3 here is CASSQSFPPDKISDTQYF. The CDR3 coding sequence is TGCGCCAGCAGCCAGTCCTTTCCCCCGGACAAGATATCCGATACGCAGTATTTT.

J is TRBJ2-1 and V is TRBV6-4; D possibly corresponds to TRBD2 (5 bases). Trimming shortened V by 3 bases and J by 7 bases, and 10 bases separated the two germline ends. Germline assignment: CDR1 MRHNA and CDR2 SNTAGT. This CDR3 has 13 residues. CDR3 bases: TGTGCCAGCAGTGAACAGTCGGGGAATGAGCAGTTCTTC. This gives the protein CASSEQSGNEQFF.

This clone was detected a few times. The chain employs TRBV2 and TRBJ1-2, with D perhaps TRBD1 (6 bases). V shed 5 bases and J shed 3 bases, with 16 bases lying between them. CDR3 length: 15 amino acids. Germline loops: CDR1 SNHLY, CDR2 FYNNEI. CDR3 sequence (DNA): TGTGCCAGCAGTCCTCGTTCAGGGGTGGACTATGGCTACACCTTC. It is translated as CASSPRSGVDYGYTF.

The chain couples TRBV30 to TRBJ2-5; a possible D gene is TRBD1 (5 bases). V lost 8 bases and J 4 bases, leaving 14 bases between the germline ends. Germline values: CDR1 GTSNPN, CDR2 SVGIG (reference sequence). This CDR3 comprises 12 residues. The CDR3 DNA is TGTGCCCGAGACAGTGGCGGAGAGACCCAGTACTTC. This gives the protein CARDSGGETQYF.

V is TRBV5-4 and J is TRBJ1-6; 7 bases match TRBD1. V dropped 3 bases and J dropped 1; count of bases not matched to a gene: 1. Germline V gene lookup returns CDR1 SGHNT and CDR2 YYREEE (reference sequence). The CDR3 has 15 residues. The CDR3 DNA follows: TGTGCCAGCAGCTCAGGGGGGTCCTATAATTCACCCCTCCACTTT. It is translated as CASSSGGSYNSPLHF.

The chain employs TRBV28 and TRBJ1-5; 9 bases agree with TRBD1. The trim removed 6 bases at V and 3 bases at J, leaving 9 bases unmatched. This CDR3 region has 16 residues. Germline assignment: CDR1 MDHEN and CDR2 SYDVKM. As DNA, the CDR3 is TGTGCCAGCAGATCCCTACAGGGGGCGAACAATCAGCCCCAGCATTTT. Residues: CASRSLQGANNQPQHF.

The CDR3 DNA reads as TGTGCCAGCAGCCAGCCAAGACAGGGAAATTCACCCCTCCACTTT. Translation gives CASSQPRQGNSPLHF. The J gene is TRBJ1-6, the V gene TRBV4-2, with 7 nucleotides matching TRBD1. The germline CDR1 and CDR2 sequences are LGHNA and YNFKEQ. The length of the CDR3 is 15 residues. Germline trimming cut 3 bases from V and 7 bases from J; bases unmatched to any gene: 6.

The chain links TRBV5-1 to TRBJ1-4, with D perhaps matching TRBD1 (6 bases). CDR3 length: 15 residues. V was clipped by 3 bases and J by 0 bases, with 9 bases between them. Per germline, CDR1 SGHRS and CDR2 YFSETQ. CDR3 loop: CASSSRQATNEKLFF. DNA for the CDR3: TGCGCCAGCAGCTCGCGACAGGCAACTAATGAAAAACTGTTTTTT. Full variable domain (missing parts from reference TRBV5-1 and TRBJ1-4): KAGVTQTPRYLIKTRGQQVTLSCSPISGHRSVSWYQQTPGQGLQFLFEYFSETQRNKGNFPGRFSGRQFSNSRSEMNVSTLELGDSALYLCASSSRQATNEKLFFGSGTQLSVL.

The rearrangement uses TRBV6-5 and TRBJ1-5; TRBD1 agrees at 8 bases. The trim removed 6 bases at V and 4 bases at J, leaving 5 bases unmatched. The CDR3 has 14 residues. CDR1 and CDR2 from the germline V gene are MNHEY and SVGAGI. DNA for the CDR3: TGTGCCAGCAGACCCAGGGGGCCGAATCAGCCCCAGCATTTT. It specifies CASRPRGPNQPQHF.

The chain has TRBV6-5 and TRBJ1-2; D gene unclear. The CDR3 is made up of 12 amino acids. Germline loops: CDR1 MNHEY, CDR2 SVGAGI. Between the trimmed V and J ends, which lost 7 bases and 2 bases, there was a span of 8 bases. Written as DNA, the CDR3 is TGTGCCAGCAACGATAGAAACTATGGCTACACCTTC. Its protein is CASNDRNYGYTF.

The chain is built from TRBV5-1 and TRBJ2-1, with 9 bases matching TRBD1. The V segment lost 3 bases and the J segment 5 bases; nucleotides outside the gene matches: 12. This CDR3 is built from 17 residues. Germline V gives CDR1 SGHRS, CDR2 YFSETQ. CDR3 sequence reads: CASSYTPGQGLDNEQFF. Here the CDR3 DNA reads TGCGCCAGCAGCTACACACCGGGACAGGGCTTGGACAATGAGCAGTTCTTC.